This T cell receptor (beta chain) is from a study of cytomegalovirus exposure and HLA in healthy donors. As for the study in general: Researchers previously reported finding roughly 120 million unique TCR beta sequences from around 200 million T cells.

Germline V gives CDR1 ENHRY, CDR2 SYGVKD. The CDR3 loop spans 15 amino acids. The V end lost 0 bases, the J end lost 4 bases, and 9 bases lay between the germline ends. A multiplex PCR was run with 60 Vbeta primers and 13 Jbeta primers. The method was immunoSEQ multiplex PCR; TCRdb's version includes in-frame clones alone and lacks a portion of them. The profile covers 200,000 to 300,000 clones, with almost 85% appearing a single time and roughly 2% taken by the ten largest. The chain carries TRBV10-3 and TRBJ2-2; D is unresolved. The sequence was obtained from a woman aged 40 to 49 in good health and CMV-seropositive. Sequencing input: PBMCs. The CDR3 spells CAISESGISTGELFF. The CDR3 nucleotides are TGTGCCATCAGTGAGTCTGGCATCTCCACCGGGGAGCTGTTTTTT.